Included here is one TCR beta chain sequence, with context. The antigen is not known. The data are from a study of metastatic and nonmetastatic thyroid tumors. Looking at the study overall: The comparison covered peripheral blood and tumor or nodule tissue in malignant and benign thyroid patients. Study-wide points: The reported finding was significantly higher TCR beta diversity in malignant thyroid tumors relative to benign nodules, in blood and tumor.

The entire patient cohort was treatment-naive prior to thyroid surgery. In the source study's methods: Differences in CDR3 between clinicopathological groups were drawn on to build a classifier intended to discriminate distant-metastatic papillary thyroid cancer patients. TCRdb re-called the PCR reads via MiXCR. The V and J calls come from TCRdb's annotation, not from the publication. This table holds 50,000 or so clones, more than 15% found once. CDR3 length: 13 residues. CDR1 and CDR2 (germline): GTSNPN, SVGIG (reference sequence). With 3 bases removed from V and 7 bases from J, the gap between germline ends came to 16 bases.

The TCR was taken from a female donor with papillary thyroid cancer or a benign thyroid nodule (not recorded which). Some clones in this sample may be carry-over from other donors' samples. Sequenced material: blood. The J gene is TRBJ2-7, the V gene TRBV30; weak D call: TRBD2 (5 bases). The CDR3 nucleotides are TGTGCCTGGAGCACATACACCCGGGGAGAGCAGTACTTC. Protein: CAWSTYTRGEQYF.